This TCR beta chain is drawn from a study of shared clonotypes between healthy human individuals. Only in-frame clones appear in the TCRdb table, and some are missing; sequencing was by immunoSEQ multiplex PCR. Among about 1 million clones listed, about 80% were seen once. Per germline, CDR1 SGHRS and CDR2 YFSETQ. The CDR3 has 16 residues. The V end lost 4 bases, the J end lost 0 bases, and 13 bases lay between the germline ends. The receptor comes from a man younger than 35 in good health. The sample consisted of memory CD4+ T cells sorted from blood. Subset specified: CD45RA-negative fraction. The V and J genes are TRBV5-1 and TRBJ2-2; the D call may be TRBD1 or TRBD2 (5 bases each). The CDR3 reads CASSGWDGANTGELFF. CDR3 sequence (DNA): TGCGCCAGCAGCGGATGGGACGGTGCGAACACCGGGGAGCTGTTTTTT.